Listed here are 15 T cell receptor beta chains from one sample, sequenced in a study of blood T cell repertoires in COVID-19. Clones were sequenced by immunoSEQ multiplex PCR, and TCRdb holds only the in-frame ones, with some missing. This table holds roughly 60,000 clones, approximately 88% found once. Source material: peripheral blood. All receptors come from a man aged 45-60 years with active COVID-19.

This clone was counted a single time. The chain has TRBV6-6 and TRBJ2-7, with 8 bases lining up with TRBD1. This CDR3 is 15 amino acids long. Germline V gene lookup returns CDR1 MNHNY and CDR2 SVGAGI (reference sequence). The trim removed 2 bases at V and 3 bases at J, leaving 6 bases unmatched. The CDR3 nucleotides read TGTGCCAGCAGTTACATCCGGGACAGGATCTACGAGCAGTACTTC. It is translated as CASSYIRDRIYEQYF.

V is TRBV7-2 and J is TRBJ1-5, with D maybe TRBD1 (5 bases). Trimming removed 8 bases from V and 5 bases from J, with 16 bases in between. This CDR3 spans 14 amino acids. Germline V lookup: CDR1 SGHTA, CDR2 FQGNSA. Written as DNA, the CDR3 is TGTGCCAGCGCGGGGTGGGGGGAACATCAGCCCCAGCATTTT. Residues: CASAGWGEHQPQHF.

CDR3 loop: CASSRQGARGETQYF. The CDR3 region has the DNA TGTGCCAGCAGCCGACAGGGGGCGCGAGGAGAGACCCAGTACTTC. V usage is TRBV14 and J usage is TRBJ2-5; 10 bases are a match to TRBD1. The length of the CDR3 is 15 residues. After removal of 4 bases from V and 4 bases from J, the junction contained 6 bases not matched to a gene. CDR1 SGHDN and CDR2 FVKESK come from the germline V gene.

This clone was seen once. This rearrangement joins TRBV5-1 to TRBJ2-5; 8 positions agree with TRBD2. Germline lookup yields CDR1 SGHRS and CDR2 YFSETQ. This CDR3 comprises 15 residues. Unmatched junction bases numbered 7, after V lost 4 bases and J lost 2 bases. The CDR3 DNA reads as TGCGCCAGCAGCCCGGGGACTAGGAATCAAGAGACCCAGTACTTC. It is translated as CASSPGTRNQETQYF.

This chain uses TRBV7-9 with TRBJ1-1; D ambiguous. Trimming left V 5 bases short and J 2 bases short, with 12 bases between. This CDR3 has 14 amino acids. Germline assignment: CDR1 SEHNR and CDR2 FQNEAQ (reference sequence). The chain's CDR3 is CASSPMGSNTEAFF. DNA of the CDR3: TGTGCCAGCAGCCCGATGGGCAGCAACACTGAAGCTTTCTTT.

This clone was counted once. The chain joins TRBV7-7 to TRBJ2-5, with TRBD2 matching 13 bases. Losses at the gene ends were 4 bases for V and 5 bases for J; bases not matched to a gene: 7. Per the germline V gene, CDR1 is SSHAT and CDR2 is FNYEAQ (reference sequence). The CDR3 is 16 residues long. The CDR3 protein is CASSSQTTSGGETQYF. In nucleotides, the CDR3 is TGTGCCAGCAGCTCGCAAACGACTAGCGGGGGGGAGACCCAGTACTTC.

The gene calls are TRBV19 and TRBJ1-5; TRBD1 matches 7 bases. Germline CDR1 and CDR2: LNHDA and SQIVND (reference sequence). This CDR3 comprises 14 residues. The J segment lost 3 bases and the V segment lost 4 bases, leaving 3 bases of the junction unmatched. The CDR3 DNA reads TGTGCCAGTAGTAAGGGACAGCACAATCAGCCCCAGCATTTT. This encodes CASSKGQHNQPQHF.

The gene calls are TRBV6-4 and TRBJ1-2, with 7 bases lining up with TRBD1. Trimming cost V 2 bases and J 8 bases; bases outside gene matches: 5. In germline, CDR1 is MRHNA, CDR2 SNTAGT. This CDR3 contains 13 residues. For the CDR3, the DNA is TGTGCCAGCAGTGACGGGACAGCGGGCGGCTACACCTTC. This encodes CASSDGTAGGYTF.

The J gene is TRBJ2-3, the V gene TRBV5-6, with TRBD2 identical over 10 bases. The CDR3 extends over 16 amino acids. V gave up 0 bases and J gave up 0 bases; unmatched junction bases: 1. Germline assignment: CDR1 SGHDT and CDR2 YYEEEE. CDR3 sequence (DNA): TGTGCCAGCAGCTTGGATAGCGGGGGGAGCACAGATACGCAGTATTTT. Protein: CASSLDSGGSTDTQYF.

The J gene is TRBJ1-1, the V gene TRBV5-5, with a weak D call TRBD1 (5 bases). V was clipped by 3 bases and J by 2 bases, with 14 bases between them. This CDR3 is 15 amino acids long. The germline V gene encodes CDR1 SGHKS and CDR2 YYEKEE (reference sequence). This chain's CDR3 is CASSSWSRDNTEAFF. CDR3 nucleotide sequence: TGTGCCAGCAGCTCGTGGAGCAGGGATAACACTGAAGCTTTCTTT.

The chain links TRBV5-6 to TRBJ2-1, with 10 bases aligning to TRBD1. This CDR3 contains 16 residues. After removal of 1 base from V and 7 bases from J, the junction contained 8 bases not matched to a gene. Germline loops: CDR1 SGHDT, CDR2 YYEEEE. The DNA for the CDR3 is TGTGCCAGCAGCTTGCCGGGACAGGGGTGGACAAATGAGCAGTTCTTC. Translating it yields CASSLPGQGWTNEQFF.

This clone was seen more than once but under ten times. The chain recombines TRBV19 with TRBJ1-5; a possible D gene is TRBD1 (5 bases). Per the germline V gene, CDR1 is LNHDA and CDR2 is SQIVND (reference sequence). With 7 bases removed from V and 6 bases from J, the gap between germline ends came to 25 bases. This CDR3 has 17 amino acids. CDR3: CASTDRLLGGSGQPQHF. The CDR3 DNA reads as TGTGCCAGTACCGATCGCCTCCTCGGGGGATCGGGTCAGCCCCAGCATTTT.

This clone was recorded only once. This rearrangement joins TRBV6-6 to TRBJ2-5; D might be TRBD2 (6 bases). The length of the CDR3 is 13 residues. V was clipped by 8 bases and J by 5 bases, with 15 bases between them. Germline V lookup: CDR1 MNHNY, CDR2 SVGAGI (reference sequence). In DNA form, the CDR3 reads TGTGCCAGCTCGGGTGGAGGGCCGGAGACCCAGTACTTC. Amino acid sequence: CASSGGGPETQYF.

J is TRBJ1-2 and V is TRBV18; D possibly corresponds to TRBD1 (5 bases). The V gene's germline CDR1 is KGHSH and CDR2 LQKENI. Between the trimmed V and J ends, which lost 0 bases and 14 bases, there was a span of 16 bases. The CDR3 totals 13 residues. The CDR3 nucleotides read TGTGCCAGCTCACCACCTGGAGACAGACAAAGGACCTTC. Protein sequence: CASSPPGDRQRTF. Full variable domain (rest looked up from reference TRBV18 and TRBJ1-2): NAGVMQNPRHLVRRRGQEARLRCSPMKGHSHVYWYRQLPEEGLKFMVYLQKENIIDESGMPKERFSAEFPKEGPSILRIQQVVRGDSAAYFCASSPPGDRQRTFGSGTRLTVV.

CDR3 bases: TGTGCCAGCAGCCCCCGAGACAGGGGGCGCGCCGGGGAGCTGTTTTTT. It yields the protein CASSPRDRGRAGELFF. The chain has TRBV11-2 and TRBJ2-2; TRBD1 matches 10 bases. The germline gives CDR1 SGHAT, CDR2 FQNNGV. V lost 5 bases, J lost 6 bases, and 9 bases stayed unmatched. The length of the CDR3 is 16 residues.